This TCR beta chain came from a study of metastatic and nonmetastatic thyroid tumors. Study-level information: Repertoires from blood and tumor or nodule tissue of malignant and benign thyroid patients were compared.

The V and J ends lost 1 base and 4 bases, in that order; junction bases with no gene match: 18. This CDR3 has 19 amino acids. CDR1 SGHNT and CDR2 YENEEA come from the germline V gene. Treatment of any kind had been given to no patient before thyroid surgery. Authors' methods: In papillary thyroid cancer, a distant-metastasis classifier was built using CDR3 differences across clinicopathological groups. TCRdb re-analyzed the PCR reads through MiXCR. The V and J calls shown here were made by TCRdb, not taken from the authors' results. Of about 92,000 clones in the sample, under 15% were seen once. This clone appeared many times. Its antigen remains unidentified. Notes on the study in general: For both blood and tumor, malignant thyroid tumors reportedly showed significantly higher TCR beta diversity than benign nodules did.

V usage is TRBV11-3 and J usage is TRBJ2-7; TRBD1 matches at 8 bases. The TCR originated in a female donor with papillary thyroid cancer or a benign thyroid nodule (not recorded which). Some clones in this sample may be carry-over from other donors' samples. The sequenced sample was blood. CDR3 region: CASSLVKAHAGTGLYEQYF. CDR3 sequence (DNA): TGTGCCAGCAGCTTAGTGAAGGCCCATGCGGGGACAGGACTTTACGAGCAGTACTTC.